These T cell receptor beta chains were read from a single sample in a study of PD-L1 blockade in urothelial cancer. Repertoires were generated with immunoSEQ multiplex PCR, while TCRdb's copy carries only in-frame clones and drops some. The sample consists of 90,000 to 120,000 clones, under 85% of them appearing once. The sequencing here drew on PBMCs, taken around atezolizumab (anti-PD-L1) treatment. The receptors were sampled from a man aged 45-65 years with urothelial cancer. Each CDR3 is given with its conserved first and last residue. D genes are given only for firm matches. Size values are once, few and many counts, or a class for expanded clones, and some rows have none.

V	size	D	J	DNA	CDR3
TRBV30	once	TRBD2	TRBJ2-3	TGTGCCTGGAGTGCCCTGAGGACTAGCGGTAGGGCAGATACGCAGTATTTT	CAWSALRTSGRADTQYF
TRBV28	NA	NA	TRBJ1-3	TGTGCCAGCAGACTAGATCTTAGCTCTGGAAACACCATATATTTT	CASRLDLSSGNTIYF
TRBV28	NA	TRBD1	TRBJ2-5	TGTGCCAGCAGAGGGACAGGGGTAGAGACCCAGTACTTC	CASRGTGVETQYF
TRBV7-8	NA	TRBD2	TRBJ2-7	TGTGCCAGCAGCTTTACTAGCGGGGGTTACGAGCAGTACTTC	CASSFTSGGYEQYF
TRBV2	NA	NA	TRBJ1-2	TGTGCCAGCAGGGGCCCGCGGGGGGCCTATGGCTACACCTTC	CASRGPRGAYGYTF
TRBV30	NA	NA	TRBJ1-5	TGTGCCTGGAGTATCAATAGCAATCAGCCCCAGCATTTT	CAWSINSNQPQHF
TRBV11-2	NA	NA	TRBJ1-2	TGTGCCAGCAGCCATTGGGGGGGCTATGGCTACACCTTC	CASSHWGGYGYTF
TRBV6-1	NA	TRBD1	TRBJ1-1	TGTGCCAGCACTGGGGGACAGTTATTGGCTTTCTTT	CASTGGQLLAFF
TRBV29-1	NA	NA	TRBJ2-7	TGCAGCGTTGCCGACAGAACCTACGAGCAGTACTTC	CSVADRTYEQYF
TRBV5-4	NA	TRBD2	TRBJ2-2	TGTGCCAGCCTAAAGGGACTAGCGGGAGAGACCGGGGAGCTGTTTTTT	CASLKGLAGETGELFF
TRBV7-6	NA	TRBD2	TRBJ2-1	TGTGCCAGCAGCTCTGTGGGACTAGCGGGTCGTAGCTCCTACAATGAGCAGTTCTTC	CASSSVGLAGRSSYNEQFF
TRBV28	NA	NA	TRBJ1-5	TGTGCCAGCAATCCATCAGGGGAGGGGCCCCAGCATTTT	CASNPSGEGPQHF
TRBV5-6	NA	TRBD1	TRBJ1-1	TGTGCCAGCAGCCGGGACAGGGCTAACACTGAAGCTTTCTTT	CASSRDRANTEAFF
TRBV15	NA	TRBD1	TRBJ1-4	TGTGCCACCAGCAGTGATAACGACAGGGGGCTGCCTAATGAAAAACTGTTTTTT	CATSSDNDRGLPNEKLFF
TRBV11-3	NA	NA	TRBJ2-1	TGTGCCAGCAGCTTTTCGGGCGGGACCAGTGGGTATGAGCAGTTCTTC	CASSFSGGTSGYEQFF
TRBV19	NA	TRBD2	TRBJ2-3	TGTGCCAGTAGTCCCTTCTCCGGGAGGAGCACAGATACGCAGTATTTT	CASSPFSGRSTDTQYF
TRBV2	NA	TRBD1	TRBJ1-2	TGTGCCAGCAGAGGACAGGGCCCCCTAATTAACTATGGCTACACCTTC	CASRGQGPLINYGYTF
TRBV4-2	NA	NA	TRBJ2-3	TGTGCCAGCAGCCAAGTATCCATCGCGAGCACAGATACGCAGTATTTT	CASSQVSIASTDTQYF
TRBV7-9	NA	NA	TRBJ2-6	TGTGCCAGCAGCACCTTTCTGACAGATCCTGGGGCCAACGTCCTGACTTTC	CASSTFLTDPGANVLTF
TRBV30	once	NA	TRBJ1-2	TGTGCCTTGCAGGGGCAAGCTAACTATGGCTACACCTTC	CALQGQANYGYTF
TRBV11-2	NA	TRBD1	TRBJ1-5	TGTGCCAGCAGTCCCGGACAGGGATACAATCAGCCCCAGCATTTT	CASSPGQGYNQPQHF
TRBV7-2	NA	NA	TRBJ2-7	TGTGCCAGCAGCCCGGGGAGGGGGTGGGAGCAGTACTTC	CASSPGRGWEQYF
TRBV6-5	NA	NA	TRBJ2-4	TGTGCCAGCAGTTACTCGAGACCCGGGAAGAGGGCCATTCAGTACTTC	CASSYSRPGKRAIQYF
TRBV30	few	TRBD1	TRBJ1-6	TGTGCCTGGAGAGGCAGGGGGTTTAATTCACCCCTCCACTTT	CAWRGRGFNSPLHF
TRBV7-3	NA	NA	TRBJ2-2	TGTGCTAGCGGTCGGGATATCACCGGGGAGCTGTTTTTT	CASGRDITGELFF
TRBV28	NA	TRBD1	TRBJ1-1	TGTGCCAGCAACCAGGACAGGGGTGAAGCTTTCTTT	CASNQDRGEAFF
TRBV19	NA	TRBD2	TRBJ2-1	TGTGCCAGTACCTCCCCCAGGGGTAGCGGGATAGGTGAGCAGTTCTTC	CASTSPRGSGIGEQFF
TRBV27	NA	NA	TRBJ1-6	TGTGCCAGCAGTCCTCAGGGGAAATTTAATTCACCCCTCCACTTT	CASSPQGKFNSPLHF
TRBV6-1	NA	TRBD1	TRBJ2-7	TGTGCCAGCAGCTTAACCCGACAGGGGGACTACGAGCAGTACTTC	CASSLTRQGDYEQYF
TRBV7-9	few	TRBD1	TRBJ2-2	TGTGCCCGACAGGGGGCTGAGACCGGGGAGCTGTTTTTT	CARQGAETGELFF
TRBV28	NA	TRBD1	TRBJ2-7	TGTGCCAGCAGTTCAGCCGGGACAGGGACCTACGAGCAGTACTTC	CASSSAGTGTYEQYF
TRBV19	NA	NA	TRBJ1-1	TGTGCCAGTAGTTTTAGGGGGATCTCTGAAGCTTTCTTT	CASSFRGISEAFF
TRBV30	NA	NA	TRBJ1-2	TGTGCCTGGAGTGTGGGCAGGGAATATGGCTACACCTTC	CAWSVGREYGYTF
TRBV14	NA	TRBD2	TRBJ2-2	TGTGCCAGCAGCCAGCGGGGCCGGACTAGCGGGAGTAAAACCGGGGAGCTGTTTTTT	CASSQRGRTSGSKTGELFF
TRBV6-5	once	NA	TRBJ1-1	TGTGCCAGCAGTCTACAGGGCCTGAGCACTGAAGCTTTCTTT	CASSLQGLSTEAFF
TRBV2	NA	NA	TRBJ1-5	TGTGCCAGCAGTTCACAGGGCGCCGGCAATCAGCCCCAGCATTTT	CASSSQGAGNQPQHF
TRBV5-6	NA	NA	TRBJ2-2	TGTGCCAGCAGCTCTGCGGGAACGAACACCGGGGAGCTGTTTTTT	CASSSAGTNTGELFF
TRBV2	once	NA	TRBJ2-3	TGTGCCAGCGGCAGGACACTATCCCGCACAGATACGCAGTATTTT	CASGRTLSRTDTQYF
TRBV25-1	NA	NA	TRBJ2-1	TGTGCCAGCAGCAGCGGGTCCTACAATGAGCAGTTCTTC	CASSSGSYNEQFF
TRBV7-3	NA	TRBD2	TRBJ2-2	TGTGCCAGCAGCTTAAATACGGGAGGGGTCGGGGAGCTGTTTTTT	CASSLNTGGVGELFF
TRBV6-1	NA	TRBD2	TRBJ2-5	TGTGCCAGCAGTGTAACTAGCGGGACACTCCGAGAGACCCAGTACTTC	CASSVTSGTLRETQYF
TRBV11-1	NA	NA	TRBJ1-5	TGTGCCAGCAGCCCCCAACGGAATCAGCCCCAGCATTTT	CASSPQRNQPQHF